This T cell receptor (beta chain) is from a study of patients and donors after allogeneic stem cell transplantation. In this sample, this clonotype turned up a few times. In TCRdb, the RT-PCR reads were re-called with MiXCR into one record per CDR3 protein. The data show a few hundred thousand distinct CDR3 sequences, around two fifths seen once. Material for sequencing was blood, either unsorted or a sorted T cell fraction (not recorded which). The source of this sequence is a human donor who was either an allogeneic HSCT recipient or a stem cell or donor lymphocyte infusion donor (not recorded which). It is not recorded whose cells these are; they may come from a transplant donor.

CDR3 bases: TGCGCCAGCAGCCAAGAAAGTTGGTACTCTAGCTCCTACGAGCAGTACTTC. Protein sequence: CASSQESWYSSSYEQYF. The chain couples TRBV4-1 to TRBJ2-7; no firm D call. Looked up from germline, CDR1 is MGHRA and CDR2 is YSYEKL. This CDR3 has 17 amino acids. The V gene lost 0 bases and the J gene lost 0 bases, with 15 bases spanning the gap.